Listed below are T cell receptor beta chains from one sample, sequenced in a study of T-cell memory formation after mild COVID-19. A single record per CDR3 protein comes from TCRdb applying MiXCR to the 5' RACE reads. The profile shows 65,000 to 90,000 distinct CDR3 sequences, roughly 12% of them singletons. Material for sequencing was PBMCs or a T cell subset sorted from them (not recorded which). The receptor source for this set is a man in his late teens or twenties who had mild COVID-19 (a few samples of this study predate the infection). Cell type and time point are not known. Each CDR3 is given with its conserved first and last residue. The D gene is left open where the match is weak. Not all rows give a size; the values are once, few, many and, for expanded clones, a class.

d_gene: TRBD1
j_gene: TRBJ2-3
abundance: many
v_gene: TRBV11-1
CDR3nt: TGTGCCAGCAGCTTACCCAGGGGGCTTGGGGATACGCAGTATTTT
CDR3aa: CASSLPRGLGDTQYF

d_gene: TRBD1
j_gene: TRBJ2-7
abundance: few
v_gene: TRBV9
CDR3nt: TGTGCCAGCAGCGCCGACAGGGGATACGAGCAGTACTTC
CDR3aa: CASSADRGYEQYF

d_gene: NA
j_gene: TRBJ1-2
abundance: few
v_gene: TRBV20-1
CDR3nt: TGCAGTGCTAGGAGTTCGGGTAACTATGGCTACACCTTC
CDR3aa: CSARSSGNYGYTF

d_gene: NA
j_gene: TRBJ1-2
abundance: NA
v_gene: TRBV27
CDR3nt: TGTGCCAGCAATTCCGGGGGCGCCAACTATGGCTACACCTTC
CDR3aa: CASNSGGANYGYTF

d_gene: TRBD1
j_gene: TRBJ2-7
abundance: NA
v_gene: TRBV10-2
CDR3nt: TGCGCCAGCAGTGATGGCAGGGGGTCTTACGAGCAGTACTTC
CDR3aa: CASSDGRGSYEQYF

d_gene: TRBD2
j_gene: TRBJ2-5
abundance: few
v_gene: TRBV4-1
CDR3nt: TGCGCCAGCAGCCAAGAGACTAGCGGGGAAGAGACCCAGTACTTC
CDR3aa: CASSQETSGEETQYF

d_gene: TRBD1
j_gene: TRBJ1-5
abundance: few
v_gene: TRBV4-3
CDR3nt: TGCGCCAGCAGCCATGGGACAGGGTATAGCAATCAGCCCCAGCATTTT
CDR3aa: CASSHGTGYSNQPQHF

d_gene: NA
j_gene: TRBJ1-6
abundance: few
v_gene: TRBV27
CDR3nt: TGTGCCAGCAGTTGGCGGGTTTATTCACCCCTCCACTTT
CDR3aa: CASSWRVYSPLHF

d_gene: TRBD2
j_gene: TRBJ2-3
abundance: few
v_gene: TRBV27
CDR3nt: TGTGCCAGCAGTTTATACCTAGCGGGGGTTAATACGCAGTATTTT
CDR3aa: CASSLYLAGVNTQYF

d_gene: TRBD1
j_gene: TRBJ1-5
abundance: NA
v_gene: TRBV6-5
CDR3nt: TGTGCCAGCAGTTTCAGGGGGTCGGGACAGCCCCAGCATTTT
CDR3aa: CASSFRGSGQPQHF

d_gene: TRBD1
j_gene: TRBJ1-6
abundance: NA
v_gene: TRBV9
CDR3nt: TGTGCCAGCAGCGCGGACTCGGGACAGGACCTTTTGGGGACCCTCCACTTT
CDR3aa: CASSADSGQDLLGTLHF

d_gene: NA
j_gene: TRBJ2-7
abundance: few
v_gene: TRBV12-3/TRBV12-4
CDR3nt: TGTGCCAGCAGTTTAGCAGACTACGAGCAGTACTTC
CDR3aa: CASSLADYEQYF

d_gene: NA
j_gene: TRBJ2-1
abundance: few
v_gene: TRBV12-3/TRBV12-4
CDR3nt: TGTGCCAGCAGTCCACGGACAGAGTACAATGAGCAGTTCTTC
CDR3aa: CASSPRTEYNEQFF

d_gene: NA
j_gene: TRBJ2-1
abundance: many
v_gene: TRBV27
CDR3nt: TGTGCCAGCAGTTTAGGGATGGCTCACAATGAGCAGTTCTTC
CDR3aa: CASSLGMAHNEQFF

d_gene: TRBD1
j_gene: TRBJ1-5
abundance: few
v_gene: TRBV19
CDR3nt: TGTGCCAGTAGTAGACCGGGACAGCTCAATCAGCCCCAGCATTTT
CDR3aa: CASSRPGQLNQPQHF

d_gene: NA
j_gene: TRBJ1-1
abundance: few
v_gene: TRBV12-3/TRBV12-4
CDR3nt: TGTGCCAGCAGGACAGGTCACGGCTCTGAAGCTTTCTTT
CDR3aa: CASRTGHGSEAFF

d_gene: NA
j_gene: TRBJ2-7
abundance: NA
v_gene: TRBV7-8
CDR3nt: TGTGCCAGCAGCGAGGGACCCTCCTACGAGCAGTACTTC
CDR3aa: CASSEGPSYEQYF

d_gene: NA
j_gene: TRBJ1-1
abundance: NA
v_gene: TRBV5-5
CDR3nt: TGTGCCAGCAGCTTCAAAGGGGCGTTGAACACTGAAGCTTTCTTT
CDR3aa: CASSFKGALNTEAFF

d_gene: NA
j_gene: TRBJ2-1
abundance: NA
v_gene: TRBV5-5
CDR3nt: TGTGCCAGCAGCCAACTTGGACAGCAGCAGTTCTTC
CDR3aa: CASSQLGQQQFF

d_gene: NA
j_gene: TRBJ1-6
abundance: few
v_gene: TRBV4-3
CDR3nt: TGCGCCAGCAGCCAAGATTGGGCAGGGAGCTCCTATAATTCACCCCTCCACTTT
CDR3aa: CASSQDWAGSSYNSPLHF

d_gene: NA
j_gene: TRBJ2-1
abundance: few
v_gene: TRBV20-1
CDR3nt: TGCAGTGCTCGTCCGGGGCTCGGCAATGAGCAGTTCTTC
CDR3aa: CSARPGLGNEQFF

d_gene: NA
j_gene: TRBJ1-1
abundance: few
v_gene: TRBV4-1
CDR3nt: TGCGCCAGCAGCCAAGAATCTCCTGGGCAGGAAGCTTTCTTT
CDR3aa: CASSQESPGQEAFF

d_gene: NA
j_gene: TRBJ1-3
abundance: NA
v_gene: TRBV4-1
CDR3nt: TGCGCCAGCAGCCAGTCTCTTGGGGCTGGAAACACCATATATTTT
CDR3aa: CASSQSLGAGNTIYF

d_gene: NA
j_gene: TRBJ2-2
abundance: few
v_gene: TRBV7-9
CDR3nt: TGTGCCAGCAGCTTAGATGGCAGGGAAAACACCGGGGAGCTGTTTTTT
CDR3aa: CASSLDGRENTGELFF

d_gene: NA
j_gene: TRBJ1-1
abundance: few
v_gene: TRBV5-6
CDR3nt: TGTGCCAGCAGCTTGGGGTCTGGGACACCGAACACTGAAGCTTTCTTT
CDR3aa: CASSLGSGTPNTEAFF

d_gene: TRBD2
j_gene: TRBJ2-1
abundance: NA
v_gene: TRBV7-3
CDR3nt: TGTGCCAGCAGCTTATATAGCGGGGGGGATTACAATGAGCAGTTCTTC
CDR3aa: CASSLYSGGDYNEQFF

d_gene: NA
j_gene: TRBJ1-1
abundance: few
v_gene: TRBV7-8
CDR3nt: TGTGCCAGCAGCTTAGTCCCTCAGGGTTCGGGCACTGAAGCTTTCTTT
CDR3aa: CASSLVPQGSGTEAFF

d_gene: TRBD1
j_gene: TRBJ1-1
abundance: NA
v_gene: TRBV6-2/TRBV6-3
CDR3nt: TGTGCCAGCAGTTACTGGGGACAGGGTGGACCGAACACTGAAGCTTTCTTT
CDR3aa: CASSYWGQGGPNTEAFF

d_gene: NA
j_gene: TRBJ2-1
abundance: many
v_gene: TRBV7-6
CDR3nt: TGTGCCAGCAGTACGGACAGACACAATGAGCAGTTCTTC
CDR3aa: CASSTDRHNEQFF